The 20 T cell receptor beta chains listed next were all sequenced from one sample in a study of blood T cell repertoires in COVID-19. Data came from immunoSEQ multiplex PCR; TCRdb stores just in-frame clones and leaves some out. The repertoire holds 180,000 or so clones, with about three quarters as singletons. Sequenced: peripheral blood. Receptor source: a woman of 80 years or more with COVID-19, enrolled during active disease.

This clone was detected only a few times. The genes are TRBV5-6 and TRBJ2-7, with 11 positions matching TRBD1. The CDR3 is made up of 13 amino acids. Unmatched junction bases numbered 2, after V lost 3 bases and J lost 6 bases. The germline V gene encodes CDR1 SGHDT and CDR2 YYEEEE. The CDR3 loop is CASSYGTGGEQYF. CDR3 nucleotides: TGTGCCAGCAGCTATGGGACAGGGGGCGAGCAGTACTTC.

The chain carries TRBV3-1 (or the pseudogene TRBV3-2) and TRBJ1-1, with a possible D match to TRBD1 (6 bases). CDR1 and CDR2 from the germline V gene are LGHDT and YNNKEL (reference sequence). V was pared by 2 bases and J by 1 base, with 14 bases between. This CDR3 comprises 16 residues. The CDR3 region is CASSQNLQGPNTEAFF. The CDR3 region has the DNA TGTGCCAGCAGCCAAAATCTACAGGGCCCGAACACTGAAGCTTTCTTT.

The chain couples TRBV7-9 to TRBJ1-1, with 8 bases lining up with TRBD1. The CDR3 totals 16 residues. V gave up 3 bases and J gave up 1 base; unmatched junction bases: 7. Germline CDR1 reads SEHNR; CDR2 reads FQNEAQ (reference sequence). The CDR3 spells CASSFRTGSANTEAFF. CDR3 nucleotide sequence: TGTGCCAGCAGCTTCAGGACAGGGTCGGCGAACACTGAAGCTTTCTTT.

The chain is built from TRBV28 and TRBJ1-2; TRBD1 matches at 7 bases. The junction had 11 bases not matched to a gene; V was cut back by 5 bases and J by 8 bases. The germline V gene encodes CDR1 MDHEN and CDR2 SYDVKM. CDR3 size: 14 residues. The CDR3 reads CASSTTDRASGYTF. DNA of the CDR3: TGTGCCAGCAGTACCACCGACAGGGCGAGCGGCTACACCTTC.

The rearrangement uses TRBV11-2 and TRBJ1-2; D perhaps matches TRBD1 (6 bases). This CDR3 is 15 amino acids long. V dropped 1 base and J dropped 7 bases, with 16 bases sitting between them. Germline CDR1 is SGHAT and CDR2 is FQNNGV. CDR3: CASSLGRGAMRGYTF. The CDR3 bases are TGTGCCAGCAGCTTAGGTCGGGGGGCGATGCGTGGCTACACCTTC. The complete variable domain, with remaining parts taken from reference TRBV11-2 and TRBJ1-2, reads EAGVAQSPRYKIIEKRQSVAFWCNPISGHATLYWYQQILGQGPKLLIQFQNNGVVDDSQLPKDRFSAERLKGVDSTLKIQPAKLEDSAVYLCASSLGRGAMRGYTFGSGTRLTVV.

The CDR3 loop is CASSRTASFSYNEQFF. The CDR3 DNA follows: TGTGCCAGCAGCCGTACAGCCTCCTTCTCCTACAATGAGCAGTTCTTC. The J gene is TRBJ2-1, the V gene TRBV5-5, with D uncertain. The CDR3 runs 16 residues. Trimming left V 4 bases short and J 0 bases short, with 14 bases between. CDR1 SGHKS and CDR2 YYEKEE come from the germline V gene (reference sequence).

The rearrangement uses TRBV12-5 and TRBJ2-1, with 8 bases fitting TRBD2. Germline V lookup: CDR1 LGHNT, CDR2 FRNRAP. J lost 9 bases, V lost 3 bases, and 10 bases had no gene match. The CDR3 is 15 amino acids. The CDR3 here is CASGFVSRGGAEQFF. CDR3 DNA: TGTGCTAGTGGTTTTGTTTCCCGGGGGGGCGCTGAGCAGTTCTTC.

The rearrangement links TRBV7-3 to TRBJ1-1, with D unresolved. The V gene lost 6 bases and the J gene lost 1 base, with 9 bases spanning the gap. Germline CDR1 is SGHTA and CDR2 is FQGTGA. The CDR3 has 13 amino acids. The CDR3 coding sequence is TGTGCCAGCAGTAAGCTGTGGAACACTGAAGCTTTCTTT. Translated, it gives CASSKLWNTEAFF.

As for this clone: Within the sample, other DNA sequences also encode this same CDR3. The chain employs TRBV5-1 and TRBJ1-5; possibly TRBD1 for D (5 bases). The CDR3 length is 13 residues. Trimming pared 1 base from V and 6 bases from J, leaving 8 bases between. Germline V gene sequence: CDR1 SGHRS, CDR2 YFSETQ. The CDR3: CASSLQGPQPQHF. CDR3 in DNA: TGCGCCAGCAGCTTGCAGGGCCCTCAGCCCCAGCATTTT.

The chain couples TRBV15 to TRBJ1-4; TRBD1 agrees at 7 bases. CDR3 size: 15 residues. Germline trimming cut 2 bases from V and 8 bases from J; bases unmatched to any gene: 8. CDR1 is LNHNV and CDR2 is YYDKDF in the germline V gene (reference sequence). The CDR3 sequence is CATSRTPGQPEKLFF. CDR3 nucleotides: TGTGCCACCAGCAGAACCCCGGGACAGCCGGAAAAACTGTTTTTT.

V gene TRBV12-3 or TRBV12-4 combines with J gene TRBJ2-3, with 8 bases aligning to TRBD2. The CDR3 is 13 residues long. J gave up 8 bases and V 6 bases, and 7 bases lay outside the gene matches. CDR3 bases: TGTGCCAGCAGAGCTCGCGCGGGAGGTACGCAGTATTTT. It specifies CASRARAGGTQYF.

The chain combines TRBV5-1 with TRBJ1-1, with 8 bases identical to TRBD1. Germline V gene lookup returns CDR1 SGHRS and CDR2 YFSETQ. The CDR3 is made up of 14 amino acids. V was clipped by 4 bases and J by 5 bases; unmatched bases: 7. The CDR3 sequence is CASSQGALGTEAFF. In DNA form, the CDR3 reads TGCGCCAGCAGCCAGGGGGCTTTAGGGACTGAAGCTTTCTTT.

The chain carries TRBV6-6 and TRBJ1-1; TRBD1 aligns across 9 bases. V lost 0 bases, J lost 5 bases, and 7 bases stayed unmatched. The CDR3 length is 16 residues. Germline CDR1 MNHNY, CDR2 SVGAGI (reference sequence). CDR3 bases: TGTGCCAGCAGTTACTCTCCGGGACAGGGTAGTACTGAAGCTTTCTTT. Its protein is CASSYSPGQGSTEAFF.

This clone appeared a single time. This chain uses TRBV19 with TRBJ1-2; D possibly corresponds to TRBD1 (6 bases). Per the germline V gene, CDR1 is LNHDA and CDR2 is SQIVND (reference sequence). The length of the CDR3 is 15 residues. Trimming stripped 2 bases from V and 5 bases from J, with 15 bases between. CDR3 region: CASSIRASQGYGYTF. CDR3 coding DNA: TGTGCCAGTAGTATAAGGGCTTCCCAGGGGTATGGCTACACCTTC.

Here the CDR3 DNA reads TGTGCCAGCAGATTAGCGGGGGTTCCCCTAGATACGCAGTATTTT. Translation gives CASRLAGVPLDTQYF. The rearrangement uses TRBV5-4 and TRBJ2-3; TRBD2 aligns across 9 bases. The CDR3 covers 15 residues. V gave up 5 bases and J gave up 5 bases; unmatched junction bases: 9. Germline-derived CDR1 and CDR2 are SGHNT and YYREEE (reference sequence).

The table lists this clone with a count of one. The V and J genes are TRBV12-5 and TRBJ2-1; 14 bases align to TRBD2. With V trimmed by 6 bases and J by 6 bases, 4 bases remained unmatched. CDR1 and CDR2 (germline): LGHNT, FRNRAP. The CDR3 has 15 amino acids. DNA for the CDR3: TGTGCTAGTGGCCCCGGGACTAGCGGGAGCAATGAGCAGTTCTTC. It is translated as CASGPGTSGSNEQFF.

The table lists this clone with a count of one. The V call is TRBV27, the J call TRBJ2-1; a weak D match, TRBD2 (6 bases). The CDR3 has 16 residues. Germline loops: CDR1 MNHEY, CDR2 SMNVEV (reference sequence). V was pared by 7 bases and J by 3 bases, with 19 bases between. Here the CDR3 reads CASTITAGDFYNEQFF. The CDR3 DNA sequence: TGTGCCAGCACCATTACGGCTGGGGACTTCTACAATGAGCAGTTCTTC.

This clone was detected once. The chain carries TRBV3-1 (or the pseudogene TRBV3-2) and TRBJ2-1, with 9 bases that match TRBD2. The trim removed 1 base at V and 7 bases at J, leaving 14 bases unmatched. The CDR3 has 18 residues. CDR1 and CDR2 from the germline V gene are LGHDT and YNNKEL (reference sequence). This CDR3 reads CASSQGKRLAGSGNEQFF. Here the CDR3 DNA reads TGTGCCAGCAGCCAAGGGAAGCGCCTAGCGGGATCAGGTAATGAGCAGTTCTTC.

The CDR3 sequence: CASSFQGNQPQHF. DNA for the CDR3: TGTGCCAGCAGTTTTCAGGGAAATCAGCCCCAGCATTTT. The J gene is TRBJ1-5, the V gene TRBV28; D possibly corresponds to TRBD1 (5 bases). V lost 3 bases and J lost 4, with 7 bases in between. The length of the CDR3 is 13 residues. The germline V gene has CDR1 MDHEN and CDR2 SYDVKM.

This clone was detected only a few times. CDR3 in amino acids: CASSEWQGASYEQYF. The DNA for the CDR3 is TGTGCCAGCAGTGAATGGCAGGGGGCCTCCTACGAGCAGTACTTC. The genes are TRBV6-1 and TRBJ2-7; TRBD1 matches 8 bases. The V gene end was trimmed by 2 bases and the J gene end by 0 bases; junction bases not matched to a gene: 3. This CDR3 is 15 amino acids long. CDR1 and CDR2 (germline): MNHNS, SASEGT.